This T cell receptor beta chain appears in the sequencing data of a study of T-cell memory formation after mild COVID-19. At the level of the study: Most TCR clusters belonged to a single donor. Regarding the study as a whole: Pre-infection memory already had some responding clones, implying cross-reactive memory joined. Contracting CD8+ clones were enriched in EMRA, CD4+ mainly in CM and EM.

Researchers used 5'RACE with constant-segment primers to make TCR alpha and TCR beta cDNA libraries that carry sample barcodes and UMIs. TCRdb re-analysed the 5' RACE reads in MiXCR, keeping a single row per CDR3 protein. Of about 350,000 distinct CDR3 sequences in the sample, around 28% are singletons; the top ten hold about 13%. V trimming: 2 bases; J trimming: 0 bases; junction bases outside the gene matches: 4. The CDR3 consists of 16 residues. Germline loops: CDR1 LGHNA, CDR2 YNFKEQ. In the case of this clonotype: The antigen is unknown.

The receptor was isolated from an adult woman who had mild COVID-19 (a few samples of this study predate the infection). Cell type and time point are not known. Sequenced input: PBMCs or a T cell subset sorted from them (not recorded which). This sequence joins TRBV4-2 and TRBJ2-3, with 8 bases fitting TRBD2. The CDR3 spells CASSQLTGGSTDTQYF. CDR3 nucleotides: TGTGCCAGCAGCCAACTAACGGGAGGGAGCACAGATACGCAGTATTTT.